These 26 T cell receptor beta chains originate from one sample sequenced in a study of T cell changes during pregnancy in multiple sclerosis (dated by TCRdb to about 2019). Library preparation used the immunoSEQ multiplex PCR assay. As stored in TCRdb, this immuneACCESS dataset retains in-frame rearrangements with V and J assigned. A fraction of the clones does not appear; measured against another copy, unresolved V genes explain less than half of the discrepancy, and the remainder lacks a known reason. Counted in this sample were approximately 70,000 clones; 75% to 95% of them appeared once. Together, the top ten hold about 2.3% of the sample. The source material was peripheral blood, sampled in the first trimester of pregnancy. These receptors all come from a female donor with multiple sclerosis, enrolled in a pregnancy study.

The chain couples TRBV30 to TRBJ2-7; a weak D match, TRBD2 (5 bases). CDR3 length equals 16 residues. Germline CDR1 and CDR2: GTSNPN and SVGIG (reference sequence). The V end was cut by 1 base, the J end by 2 bases, with 18 bases between. The CDR3 reads CAWSAPGSRATYEQYF. DNA of the CDR3: TGTGCCTGGAGTGCCCCCGGTTCGCGGGCAACCTACGAGCAGTACTTC. Based on the CDR3 plus reference TRBV30 and TRBJ2-7, the full variable domain is SQTIHQWPATLVQPVGSPLSLECTVEGTSNPNLYWYRQAAGRGLQLLFYSVGIGQISSEVPQNLSASRPQDRQFILSSKKLLLSDSGFYLCAWSAPGSRATYEQYFGPGTRLTVT.

The chain links TRBV7-9 to TRBJ2-2; 14 bases line up with TRBD2. CDR1 is SEHNR and CDR2 is FQNEAQ in the germline V gene (reference sequence). V gave up 5 bases and J gave up 7 bases; unmatched junction bases: 9. The CDR3 is 17 amino acids. The CDR3 loop reads CASSRPGLAGEFGELFF. The CDR3 DNA sequence: TGTGCCAGCAGCCGCCCGGGACTAGCGGGAGAATTCGGGGAGCTGTTTTTT.

This chain uses TRBV5-1 with TRBJ2-5; 7 bases fit TRBD1. CDR1 is SGHRS, CDR2 YFSETQ, per germline. This CDR3 region has 14 residues. Trimming removed 1 base from V and 5 bases from J; junction bases left unmatched: 5. DNA of the CDR3: TGCGCCAGCAGCTTGTCAGGGGGTTGGGAGACCCAGTACTTC. The encoded protein is CASSLSGGWETQYF.

A single count supports this clone. V is TRBV2 and J is TRBJ1-5, with D unresolved. Trimming stripped 4 bases from V and 2 bases from J, with 3 bases between. CDR1 is SNHLY, CDR2 FYNNEI, per germline. CDR3 length: 12 amino acids. The CDR3 spells CASSVGNQPQHF. DNA of the CDR3: TGTGCCAGCAGTGTCGGCAATCAGCCCCAGCATTTT.

The chain recombines TRBV30 with TRBJ1-2; 7 bases align to TRBD1. CDR3 size: 14 residues. The J segment lost 4 bases and the V segment lost 2 bases, leaving 7 bases of the junction unmatched. CDR1 is GTSNPN and CDR2 is SVGIG in the germline V gene (reference sequence). The CDR3 reads CAWSRQGLGYGYTF. In nucleotides, the CDR3 is TGTGCCTGGAGTCGACAGGGCTTGGGCTATGGCTACACCTTC. The full variable domain, its missing parts supplied by reference TRBV30 and TRBJ1-2, is SQTIHQWPATLVQPVGSPLSLECTVEGTSNPNLYWYRQAAGRGLQLLFYSVGIGQISSEVPQNLSASRPQDRQFILSSKKLLLSDSGFYLCAWSRQGLGYGYTFGSGTRLTVV.

The genes are TRBV9 and TRBJ2-3; 13 bases agree with TRBD2. Per the germline V gene, CDR1 is SGDLS and CDR2 is YYNGEE. CDR3 length: 20 residues. The ends lost 4 bases at V and 1 base at J; junction bases unmatched: 15. In nucleotides, the CDR3 is TGTGCCAGCAGCCCTCGACCTCTACTAGCGGGGGGGCCCCGCACAGATACGCAGTATTTT. Its translation: CASSPRPLLAGGPRTDTQYF. Full variable domain (remainder filled in from reference TRBV9 and TRBJ2-3): DSGVTQTPKHLITATGQRVTLRCSPRSGDLSVYWYQQSLDQGLQFLIQYYNGEERAKGNILERFSAQQFPDLHSELNLSSLELGDSALYFCASSPRPLLAGGPRTDTQYFGPGTRLTVL.

This chain links TRBV10-3 with TRBJ2-7; 11 bases are a match to TRBD2. With V trimmed by 4 bases and J by 3 bases, 5 bases remained unmatched. The CDR3 consists of 15 residues. Germline assignment: CDR1 ENHRY and CDR2 SYGVKD. The CDR3 sequence is CAISGSGTSGYEQYF. CDR3 nucleotide sequence: TGTGCCATCAGTGGTTCCGGGACTAGCGGCTACGAGCAGTACTTC.

The chain recombines TRBV19 with TRBJ2-7; possibly TRBD1 for D (5 bases). The CDR3 totals 16 residues. Germline V lookup: CDR1 LNHDA, CDR2 SQIVND (reference sequence). V lost 5 bases and J 3 bases, leaving 20 bases between the germline ends. The CDR3 reads CASSPTDWTVDYEQYF. The CDR3 DNA reads as TGTGCCAGTAGTCCGACAGATTGGACGGTGGACTACGAGCAGTACTTC.

This clone was counted only a few times. The chain is built from TRBV25-1 and TRBJ1-2; D perhaps matches TRBD1 (5 bases). Germline CDR1 MGHDK, CDR2 SYGVNS. The CDR3 is made up of 15 amino acids. V gave up 5 bases and J gave up 8 bases, with 21 bases separating them. The CDR3: CASSPGDSPWGGYTF. CDR3 DNA sequence: TGTGCCAGCAGTCCGGGAGACAGTCCTTGGGGAGGCTACACCTTC.

The chain has TRBV6-1 and TRBJ1-2, with TRBD1 matching over 8 bases. V lost 0 bases, J lost 8 bases, and 8 bases stayed unmatched. Germline V CDR1 and CDR2: MNHNS, SASEGT. The length of the CDR3 is 15 residues. CDR3 sequence (DNA): TGTGCCAGCAGTGAAGCGTCAGGGGGCCTGGACGGCTACACCTTC. Protein sequence: CASSEASGGLDGYTF.

The rearrangement joins TRBV6-1 to TRBJ1-5; TRBD1 agrees at 8 bases. Germline CDR1 MNHNS, CDR2 SASEGT. The CDR3 extends over 13 amino acids. V shed 7 bases and J 4 bases; nucleotides not matched to a gene: 3. CDR3 sequence (DNA): TGTGCCAGCACTTGGACAGGGAATCAGCCCCAGCATTTT. Protein: CASTWTGNQPQHF.

V gene TRBV2 combines with J gene TRBJ1-6; D call uncertain. V lost 6 bases and J lost 7, with 4 bases in between. CDR1 is SNHLY, CDR2 FYNNEI, per germline. The CDR3 loop spans 11 amino acids. CDR3 loop: CASRENSPLHF. The CDR3 nucleotides are TGTGCCAGCAGAGAGAATTCACCCCTCCACTTT.

The chain couples TRBV4-2 to TRBJ1-2, with D perhaps matching TRBD1 (6 bases). There are 15 residues in the CDR3. Germline lookup yields CDR1 LGHNA and CDR2 YNFKEQ. Trimming removed 1 base at V and 3 bases at J, with 12 bases between. The CDR3 sequence: CASSQGSGEDYGYTF. The CDR3 DNA reads as TGTGCCAGCAGCCAAGGGTCAGGGGAAGACTATGGCTACACCTTC.

Regarding this clone: Germline and junction disagree at one end, which may indicate a read error. This chain links TRBV19 with TRBJ2-1, with D uncertain. The CDR3 contains 14 residues. Germline values: CDR1 LNHDA, CDR2 SQIVND (reference sequence). The CDR3 DNA follows: TGTGCCAGTAGTATACAGCACTTAGACAAGGAGCAGTTCTTC. Translated, it gives CASSIQHLDKEQFF.

The chain joins TRBV25-1 to TRBJ2-7, with D tentatively TRBD1 (6 bases). Deletions cut 6 bases from V and 4 bases from J, with 13 bases between. The CDR3 spans 13 residues. Germline V gives CDR1 MGHDK, CDR2 SYGVNS. The CDR3 sequence is CASRPNDRYEQYF. CDR3 sequence (DNA): TGTGCCAGCAGACCAAACGACAGGTACGAGCAGTACTTC.

The V and J genes are TRBV30 and TRBJ1-2; D is perhaps TRBD1 (5 bases). The germline CDR1 and CDR2 sequences are GTSNPN and SVGIG (reference sequence). V lost 2 bases and J lost 4, with 14 bases in between. This CDR3 is built from 14 residues. The CDR3: CAWSLDGTPYGYTF. CDR3 bases: TGTGCCTGGAGTCTTGACGGGACTCCCTATGGCTACACCTTC. Combining the CDR3 with reference TRBV30 and TRBJ1-2 gives the whole variable domain SQTIHQWPATLVQPVGSPLSLECTVEGTSNPNLYWYRQAAGRGLQLLFYSVGIGQISSEVPQNLSASRPQDRQFILSSKKLLLSDSGFYLCAWSLDGTPYGYTFGSGTRLTVV.

V gene TRBV5-1 combines with J gene TRBJ2-1, with 14 bases identical to TRBD2. Unmatched junction bases numbered 10, after V lost 4 bases and J lost 4 bases. This CDR3 contains 18 residues. Germline V lookup: CDR1 SGHRS, CDR2 YFSETQ. CDR3 coding DNA: TGCGCCAGCAGCCTCGGACTAGCGGGGGGCGGGAGATACAATGAGCAGTTCTTC. Protein: CASSLGLAGGGRYNEQFF. Using reference TRBV5-1 and TRBJ2-1 for the parts outside the CDR3, the full variable domain is KAGVTQTPRYLIKTRGQQVTLSCSPISGHRSVSWYQQTPGQGLQFLFEYFSETQRNKGNFPGRFSGRQFSNSRSEMNVSTLELGDSALYLCASSLGLAGGGRYNEQFFGPGTRLTVL.

The rearrangement uses TRBV10-3 and TRBJ1-3; TRBD1 matches at 9 bases. The J segment lost 1 base and the V segment lost 2 bases, leaving 3 bases of the junction unmatched. CDR1 is ENHRY, CDR2 SYGVKD, per germline. The CDR3 sequence is 16 residues long. CDR3 residues: CAISEAGQGSGNTIYF. CDR3 nucleotide sequence: TGTGCCATCAGTGAGGCGGGACAGGGATCTGGAAACACCATATATTTT.

The chain recombines TRBV2 with TRBJ1-6, with 11 bases that match TRBD1. Germline assignment: CDR1 SNHLY and CDR2 FYNNEI. The J segment lost 0 bases and the V segment lost 6 bases, leaving 4 bases of the junction unmatched. The CDR3 runs 17 residues. CDR3 sequence (DNA): TGTGCCAGCAGGGACAGGGGGCCTAGCTCCTATAATTCACCCCTCCACTTT. Translating it yields CASRDRGPSSYNSPLHF. Together with reference TRBV2 and TRBJ1-6, the CDR3 gives the full variable domain: EPEVTQTPSHQVTQMGQEVILRCVPISNHLYFYWYRQILGQKVEFLVSFYNNEISEKSEIFDDQFSVERPDGSNFTLKIRSTKLEDSAMYFCASRDRGPSSYNSPLHFGNGTRLTVT.

The rearrangement uses TRBV2 and TRBJ2-1, with 10 positions matching TRBD1. Looked up from germline, CDR1 is SNHLY and CDR2 is FYNNEI. V shed 0 bases and J 3 bases; nucleotides not matched to a gene: 5. This CDR3 has 17 residues. CDR3 amino acids: CASSEAAGTGVYNEQFF. The CDR3 nucleotides are TGTGCCAGCAGTGAAGCAGCCGGGACAGGGGTCTACAATGAGCAGTTCTTC.

V is TRBV30 and J is TRBJ1-2; 7 bases are a match to TRBD1. CDR1 and CDR2 from the germline V gene are GTSNPN and SVGIG (reference sequence). V trimming: 4 bases; J trimming: 4 bases; junction bases outside the gene matches: 0. The CDR3 contains 11 residues. CDR3 DNA: TGTGCCTGGACAGGGGGCTATGGCTACACCTTC. This sequence encodes CAWTGGYGYTF. The full variable domain, with the rest looked up from reference TRBV30 and TRBJ1-2, is SQTIHQWPATLVQPVGSPLSLECTVEGTSNPNLYWYRQAAGRGLQLLFYSVGIGQISSEVPQNLSASRPQDRQFILSSKKLLLSDSGFYLCAWTGGYGYTFGSGTRLTVV.

This chain uses TRBV5-1 with TRBJ1-1, with D perhaps TRBD1 (6 bases). Deletions cut 2 bases from V and 1 base from J, with 9 bases between. This CDR3 has 14 residues. Germline V gives CDR1 SGHRS, CDR2 YFSETQ. CDR3 sequence reads: CASSLLDRNTEAFF. CDR3 sequence (DNA): TGCGCCAGCAGCTTATTGGACAGGAACACTGAAGCTTTCTTT.

The chain has TRBV30 and TRBJ2-5; no firm D call. V was shortened by 4 bases and J by 0 bases, with 9 bases between the two germline ends. The CDR3 extends over 13 amino acids. CDR1 is GTSNPN and CDR2 is SVGIG in the germline V gene (reference sequence). The CDR3 nucleotides are TGTGCCTGGATGAGGCGGTACCAAGAGACCCAGTACTTC. This translates into CAWMRRYQETQYF.

The chain carries TRBV4-2 and TRBJ2-3, with D perhaps matching TRBD1 (6 bases). The germline CDR1 and CDR2 sequences are LGHNA and YNFKEQ. This CDR3 has 20 amino acids. The V and J ends lost 0 bases and 3 bases respectively, with 25 bases between them. Here the CDR3 DNA reads TGTGCCAGCAGCCAAGATAATCCCCCAGGAAGGGCAGGGGTGACAGATACGCAGTATTTT. Translated: CASSQDNPPGRAGVTDTQYF.

This chain links TRBV7-9 with TRBJ2-7; D gene unclear. The V end lost 1 base, the J end lost 0 bases, and 10 bases lay between the germline ends. Germline V lookup: CDR1 SEHNR, CDR2 FQNEAQ (reference sequence). CDR3 length equals 15 residues. The CDR3 nucleotides read TGTGCCAGCAGCTTAGGTGCAGGCCGCTCCTACGAGCAGTACTTC. It specifies CASSLGAGRSYEQYF.

The gene calls are TRBV9 and TRBJ2-5; D might be TRBD2 (7 bases). Trimming stripped 2 bases from V and 5 bases from J, with 19 bases between. The CDR3 consists of 16 residues. Germline V CDR1 and CDR2: SGDLS, YYNGEE. The CDR3 sequence is CASSVQAWGGLETQYF. CDR3 coding DNA: TGTGCCAGCAGCGTCCAGGCTTGGGGGGGCCTTGAGACCCAGTACTTC.